The clone carrying this T cell receptor beta chain appeared once. Assay used: immunoSEQ multiplex PCR; TCRdb lists only in-frame clones, some missing. The sample holds about 79,000 clones, approximately 92% seen once. This record belongs to a study of T cell changes during pregnancy in multiple sclerosis. The sequence was collected from a female donor in good health, enrolled as a control in a pregnancy study. The sequencing used peripheral blood, collected in the second trimester of pregnancy.

The CDR3 DNA reads TGCACCAGCAGCCAAGATTTGACTAGCGGGGCGAAGGAGACCCAGTACTTC. Encoded protein: CTSSQDLTSGAKETQYF. The gene calls are TRBV1 and TRBJ2-5; TRBD2 reflects the table's D call only, with no check against the DNA. TRBV1 is marked as a pseudogene. The length of the CDR3 is 17 residues.